This T cell receptor beta chain was identified during a study of T cell responses to AZD1222 COVID-19 vaccine. On this clone itself: Its antigen remains unknown.

Sequenced by immunoSEQ multiplex PCR; TCRdb stores in-frame clones only, minus some. The repertoire holds over 150,000 clones, with about 92% as singletons. Whole-study findings and limits: None of the repertoires were sampled until the peak T cell response had passed. Most donors were white British and more were female, and clonal diversity was possibly underestimated. An increase in Spike-specific TCR breadth and depth was observed after two AZD1222 doses. CD4 TCRs associated with vaccination spanned spike, dominating at 160-218 and 743-854.

The sequence was obtained from an adult in good health. This specimen was peripheral blood, taken on day 0 of MenACWY control vaccination.

The CDR3: CSLGGVDTQYF. The CDR3 nucleotides are TGCAGTTTAGGAGGGGTAGATACGCAGTATTTT. The rearrangement uses TRBV20-1 and TRBJ2-3; a weak D match, TRBD2 (6 bases). V was cut by 8 bases and J by 5 bases, with 11 bases left in between. CDR1 and CDR2 (germline): DFQATT, SNEGSKA (reference sequence). CDR3 length: 11 amino acids.